Listed here is a single T cell receptor (beta chain). The antigen remains unidentified. The data are from a study of vaccination effects on CD4 cells after COVID-19. Here immunoSEQ multiplex PCR was the method, and the copy in TCRdb shows in-frame clones only, minus some. The sample records 20,000 to 25,000 clones, over 65% being singletons. Expansion of antigen-specific CD4+ T cells with viral peptide pools was carried out by the ViraFEST assay before sequencing. Subsequent to ten to eleven days of culture, CD4+ T cells were isolated. SARS-CoV-2 infected the person between March and December 2020, as confirmed by PCR. Cultivation was performed at around 2 million PBMC per well with about 9.6 IU/ml IL-2 and about 9.6 ug/ml peptides added. This receptor was taken from a human donor who had a prior SARS-CoV-2 infection. Sequences were derived from CD4+ T cells from PBMCs cultured with a peptide pool, sampled before COVID-19 vaccination.

DNA of the CDR3: TGTGCCAGTAGACTACAGGGATTAGGCACTGAAGCTTTCTTT. Amino acids: CASRLQGLGTEAFF. The genes are TRBV19 and TRBJ1-1, with D tentatively TRBD1 (6 bases). The germline V gene encodes CDR1 LNHDA and CDR2 SQIVND (reference sequence). Trimming removed 6 bases from V and 4 bases from J, with 15 bases in between. The CDR3 is made up of 14 amino acids.